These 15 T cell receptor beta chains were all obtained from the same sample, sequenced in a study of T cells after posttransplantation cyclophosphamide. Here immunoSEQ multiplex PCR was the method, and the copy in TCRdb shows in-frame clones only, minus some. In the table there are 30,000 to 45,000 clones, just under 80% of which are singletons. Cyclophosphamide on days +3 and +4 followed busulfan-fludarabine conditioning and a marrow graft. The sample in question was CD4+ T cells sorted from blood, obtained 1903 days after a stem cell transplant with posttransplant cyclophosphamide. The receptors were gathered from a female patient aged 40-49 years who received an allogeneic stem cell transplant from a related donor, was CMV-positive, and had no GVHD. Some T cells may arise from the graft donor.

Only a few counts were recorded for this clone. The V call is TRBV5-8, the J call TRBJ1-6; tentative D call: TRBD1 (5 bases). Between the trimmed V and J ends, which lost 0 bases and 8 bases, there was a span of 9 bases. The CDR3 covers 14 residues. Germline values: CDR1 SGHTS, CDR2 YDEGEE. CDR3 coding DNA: TGTGCCAGCAGCTTGGGGCAGGGCGATTCACCCCTCCACTTT. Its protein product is CASSLGQGDSPLHF.

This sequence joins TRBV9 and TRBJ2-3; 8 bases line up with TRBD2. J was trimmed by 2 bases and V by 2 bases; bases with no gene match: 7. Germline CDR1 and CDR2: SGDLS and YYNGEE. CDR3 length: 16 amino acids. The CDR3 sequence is CASSVTAGGNTDTQYF. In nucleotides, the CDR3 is TGTGCCAGCAGCGTGACTGCGGGGGGCAACACAGATACGCAGTATTTT.

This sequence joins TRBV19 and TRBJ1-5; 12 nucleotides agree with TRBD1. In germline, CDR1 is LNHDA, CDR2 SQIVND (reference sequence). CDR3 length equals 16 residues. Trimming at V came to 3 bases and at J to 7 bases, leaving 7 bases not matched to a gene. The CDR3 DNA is TGTGCCAGTAGTATTCCGGGACAGGGGGCGAGGCAGCCCCAGCATTTT. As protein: CASSIPGQGARQPQHF.

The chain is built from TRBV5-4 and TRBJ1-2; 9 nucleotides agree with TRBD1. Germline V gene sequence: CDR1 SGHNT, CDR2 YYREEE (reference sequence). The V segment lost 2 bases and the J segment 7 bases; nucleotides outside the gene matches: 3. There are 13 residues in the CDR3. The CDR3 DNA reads TGTGCCAGCAGCTTACAGGGGGCATCTGGCTACACCTTC. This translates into CASSLQGASGYTF. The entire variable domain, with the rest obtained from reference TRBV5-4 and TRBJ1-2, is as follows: ETGVTQSPTHLIKTRGQQVTLRCSSQSGHNTVSWYQQALGQGPQFIFQYYREEENGRGNFPPRFSGLQFPNYSSELNVNALELDDSALYLCASSLQGASGYTFGSGTRLTVV.

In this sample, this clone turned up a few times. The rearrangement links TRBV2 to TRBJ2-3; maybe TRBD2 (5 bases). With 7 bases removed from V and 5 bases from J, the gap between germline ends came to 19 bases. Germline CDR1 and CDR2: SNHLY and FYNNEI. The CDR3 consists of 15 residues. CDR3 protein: CASTALSGGRDTQYF. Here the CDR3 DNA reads TGTGCCAGCACGGCCCTAAGCGGTGGAAGAGATACGCAGTATTTT.

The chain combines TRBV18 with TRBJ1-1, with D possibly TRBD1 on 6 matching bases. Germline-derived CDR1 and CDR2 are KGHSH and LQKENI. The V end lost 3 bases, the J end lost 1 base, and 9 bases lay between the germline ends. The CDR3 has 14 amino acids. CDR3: CASSPQGSNTEAFF. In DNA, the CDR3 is TGTGCCAGCTCACCCCAGGGGTCGAACACTGAAGCTTTCTTT. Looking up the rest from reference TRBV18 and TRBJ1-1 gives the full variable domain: NAGVMQNPRHLVRRRGQEARLRCSPMKGHSHVYWYRQLPEEGLKFMVYLQKENIIDESGMPKERFSAEFPKEGPSILRIQQVVRGDSAAYFCASSPQGSNTEAFFGQGTRLTVV.

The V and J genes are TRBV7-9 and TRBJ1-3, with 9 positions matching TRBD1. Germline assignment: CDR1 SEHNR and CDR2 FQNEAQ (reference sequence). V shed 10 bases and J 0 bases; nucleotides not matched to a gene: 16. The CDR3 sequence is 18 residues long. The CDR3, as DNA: TGTGCCACTAGCTTTCCTGACGGGGACAGGGACTCTGGAAACACCATATATTTT. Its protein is CATSFPDGDRDSGNTIYF.

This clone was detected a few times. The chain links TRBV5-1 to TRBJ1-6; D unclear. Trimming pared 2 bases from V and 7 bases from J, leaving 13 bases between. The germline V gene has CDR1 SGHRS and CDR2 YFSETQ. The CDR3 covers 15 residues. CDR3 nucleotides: TGCGCCAGCAGCTTAGCGGGGAGTCCAAATTCACCCCTCCACTTT. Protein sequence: CASSLAGSPNSPLHF.

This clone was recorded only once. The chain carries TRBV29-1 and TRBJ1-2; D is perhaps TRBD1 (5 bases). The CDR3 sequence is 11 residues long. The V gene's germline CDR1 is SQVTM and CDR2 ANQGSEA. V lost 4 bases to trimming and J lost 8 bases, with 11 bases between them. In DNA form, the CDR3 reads TGCAGCGTTGCTCAGGGATACGGCTACACCTTC. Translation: CSVAQGYGYTF.

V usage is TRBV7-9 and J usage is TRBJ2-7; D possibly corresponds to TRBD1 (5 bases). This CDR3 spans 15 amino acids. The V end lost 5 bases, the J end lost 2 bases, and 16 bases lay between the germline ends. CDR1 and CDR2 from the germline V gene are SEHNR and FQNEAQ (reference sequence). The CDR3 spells CASSPLKGSTYEQYF. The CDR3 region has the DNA TGTGCCAGCAGCCCTCTGAAGGGGTCGACCTACGAGCAGTACTTC. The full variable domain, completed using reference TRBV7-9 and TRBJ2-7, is DTGVSQNPRHKITKRGQNVTFRCDPISEHNRLYWYRQTLGQGPEFLTYFQNEAQLEKSRLLSDRFSAERPKGSFSTLEIQRTEQGDSAMYLCASSPLKGSTYEQYFGPGTRLTVT.

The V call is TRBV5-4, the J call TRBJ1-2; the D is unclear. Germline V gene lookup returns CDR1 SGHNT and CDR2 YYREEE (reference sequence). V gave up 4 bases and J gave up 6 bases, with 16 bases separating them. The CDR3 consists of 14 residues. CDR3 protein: CASSRGFSVDGYTF. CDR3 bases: TGTGCCAGCAGCCGAGGGTTCTCCGTGGATGGCTACACCTTC.

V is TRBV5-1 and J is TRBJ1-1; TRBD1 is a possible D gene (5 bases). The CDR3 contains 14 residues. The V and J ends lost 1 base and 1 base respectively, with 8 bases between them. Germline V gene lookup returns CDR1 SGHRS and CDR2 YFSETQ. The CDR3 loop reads CASSLSQGNTEAFF. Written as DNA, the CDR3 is TGCGCCAGCAGCTTGTCTCAGGGGAACACTGAAGCTTTCTTT.

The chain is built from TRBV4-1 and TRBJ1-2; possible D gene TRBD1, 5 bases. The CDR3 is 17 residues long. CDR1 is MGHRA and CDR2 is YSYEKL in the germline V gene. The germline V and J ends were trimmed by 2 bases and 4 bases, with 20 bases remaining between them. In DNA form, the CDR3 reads TGCGCCAGCAGCCAATTCTTCACAGGCCAACCCATCTATGGCTACACCTTC. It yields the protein CASSQFFTGQPIYGYTF.

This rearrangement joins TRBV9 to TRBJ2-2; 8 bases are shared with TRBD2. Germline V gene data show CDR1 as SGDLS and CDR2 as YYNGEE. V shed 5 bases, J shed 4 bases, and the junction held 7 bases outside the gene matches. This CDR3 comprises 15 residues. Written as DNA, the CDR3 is TGTGCCAGCAGGCGGGGGGAGGCGGGCACCGGGGAGCTGTTTTTT. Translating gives CASRRGEAGTGELFF.

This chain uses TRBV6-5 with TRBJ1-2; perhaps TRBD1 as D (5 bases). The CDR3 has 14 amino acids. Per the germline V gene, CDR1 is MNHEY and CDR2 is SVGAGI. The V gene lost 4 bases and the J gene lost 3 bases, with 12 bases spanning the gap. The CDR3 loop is CASSWGRVDYGYTF. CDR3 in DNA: TGTGCCAGCAGTTGGGGCAGGGTGGACTATGGCTACACCTTC.